The 16 T cell receptor beta chains given below trace back to one sample, sequenced in a study of T-cell reconstitution after alpha-beta-depleted transplantation in children. It was with unique molecular identifiers that the TCRbeta library was prepared. TCRdb fed the PCR reads into MiXCR, producing one record per CDR3 protein. The table shows roughly 300,000 distinct CDR3 sequences, with around a tenth occurring only once. The input for sequencing was PBMCs from the stem cell graft donor, taken from the stem cell graft. These receptor sequences come from a human donor who donated a stem cell graft to a child with acute lymphoblastic leukemia.

The chain recombines TRBV7-6 with TRBJ1-6; TRBD1 agrees at 10 bases. The germline V gene has CDR1 SGHVS and CDR2 FNYEAQ. Losses at the gene ends were 5 bases for V and 8 bases for J; bases not matched to a gene: 9. The length of the CDR3 is 16 residues. As DNA, the CDR3 is TGTGCCAGCAGCCCGACAGGGGGCGCTTATGATTCACCCCTCCACTTT. Protein sequence: CASSPTGGAYDSPLHF.

This chain connects TRBV12-5 to TRBJ2-1, with 7 bases identical to TRBD2. The CDR3 covers 16 residues. After removal of 5 bases from V and 4 bases from J, the junction contained 11 bases not matched to a gene. CDR1 is LGHNT and CDR2 is FRNRAP in the germline V gene. The CDR3 is CASGQPREPEYNEQFF. The CDR3 DNA sequence: TGTGCTAGTGGTCAACCGCGGGAGCCCGAGTACAATGAGCAGTTCTTC.

The genes are TRBV5-6 and TRBJ2-7; 7 bases fit TRBD2. Per germline, CDR1 SGHDT and CDR2 YYEEEE. The J segment lost 0 bases and the V segment lost 2 bases, leaving 2 bases of the junction unmatched. This CDR3 has 14 amino acids. CDR3 amino acids: CASSLAGNSYEQYF. DNA of the CDR3: TGTGCCAGCAGCTTAGCGGGGAACTCCTACGAGCAGTACTTC.

The gene calls are TRBV7-8 and TRBJ1-1; D unresolved. Germline V gene sequence: CDR1 SGHVS, CDR2 FQNEAQ. V lost 1 base and J lost 0, with 15 bases in between. The CDR3 runs to 17 residues. CDR3 coding DNA: TGTGCCAGCAGCTTAGTACAGTTTCCGGTCATGAACACTGAAGCTTTCTTT. Protein: CASSLVQFPVMNTEAFF.

The table lists this clonotype with many counts. The chain recombines TRBV4-1 with TRBJ1-4, with a tentative D call TRBD1 (5 bases). V gave up 7 bases and J gave up 0 bases, with 9 bases separating them. The CDR3 extends over 14 amino acids. Germline lookup yields CDR1 MGHRA and CDR2 YSYEKL. Here the CDR3 DNA reads TGCGCCAGCACTGCGGGGGCAACTAATGAAAAACTGTTTTTT. Translating it yields CASTAGATNEKLFF.

This clonotype occurred a few times. V gene TRBV7-9 combines with J gene TRBJ1-1, with TRBD1 identical over 8 bases. The germline V gene has CDR1 SEHNR and CDR2 FQNEAQ (reference sequence). The CDR3 consists of 15 residues. The ends lost 5 bases at V and 3 bases at J; junction bases unmatched: 8. The CDR3 loop reads CASSPRTGRDTEAFF. In nucleotides, the CDR3 is TGTGCCAGCAGCCCCCGGACAGGGAGGGACACTGAAGCTTTCTTT.

In its sample, this clonotype was seen many times. The chain employs TRBV27 and TRBJ2-3, with a weak D call TRBD2 (6 bases). Per germline, CDR1 MNHEY and CDR2 SMNVEV (reference sequence). The CDR3 contains 16 residues. The V end lost 7 bases, the J end lost 4 bases, and 21 bases lay between the germline ends. DNA for the CDR3: TGTGCCAGCAACCCGGAGGGTGCGCTAGTCCCAGATACGCAGTATTTT. Its translation is CASNPEGALVPDTQYF.

This clonotype appeared a few times. V and J are TRBV3-1 and TRBJ2-5; 9 nucleotides align to TRBD2. The CDR3 loop spans 12 amino acids. Germline CDR1 is LGHDT and CDR2 is YNNKEL (reference sequence). Trimming removed 8 bases from V and 6 bases from J; junction bases left unmatched: 4. CDR3 in amino acids: CASGGLAQTQYF. The CDR3 region has the DNA TGTGCCAGCGGCGGACTAGCGCAGACCCAGTACTTC.

This clonotype occurred a few times. V and J are TRBV4-2 and TRBJ2-5; D is unresolved. V lost 1 base and J lost 5, with 11 bases in between. Germline CDR1 LGHNA, CDR2 YNFKEQ. This CDR3 has 14 amino acids. The CDR3 DNA reads as TGTGCCAGCAGCCAAGGCCTAGTGGGGGAGACCCAGTACTTC. Protein sequence: CASSQGLVGETQYF.

This clonotype came up many times. The chain recombines TRBV11-2 with TRBJ2-3, with TRBD2 as a possible D gene (5 bases). The V end lost 1 base, the J end lost 5 bases, and 13 bases lay between the germline ends. The length of the CDR3 is 15 residues. Germline loops: CDR1 SGHAT, CDR2 FQNNGV. CDR3 nucleotides: TGTGCCAGCAGCTTAGGCCCCCTTGAGGGAGATACGCAGTATTTT. Its protein product is CASSLGPLEGDTQYF.

The rearrangement links TRBV20-1 to TRBJ1-1, with 9 bases fitting TRBD1. Trimming at V came to 5 bases and at J to 3 bases, leaving 10 bases not matched to a gene. Germline V lookup: CDR1 DFQATT, CDR2 SNEGSKA (reference sequence). The CDR3 length is 15 residues. CDR3 DNA: TGCAGTGCTCTGGGACAGGGCGCTAAGTACACTGAAGCTTTCTTT. Protein product: CSALGQGAKYTEAFF.

V and J are TRBV7-2 and TRBJ2-1, with D perhaps matching TRBD1 (6 bases). The V gene's germline CDR1 is SGHTA and CDR2 FQGNSA. CDR3 length equals 14 residues. Trimming stripped 6 bases from V and 5 bases from J, with 14 bases between. The DNA for the CDR3 is TGTGCCAGCAGTTTTCAGGACAGCCACAATGAGCAGTTCTTC. Protein sequence: CASSFQDSHNEQFF.

Only a few counts were recorded for this clonotype. This chain joins TRBV4-1 and TRBJ1-2; D may be TRBD1 (5 bases). Per the germline V gene, CDR1 is MGHRA and CDR2 is YSYEKL. Trimming removed 1 base from V and 0 bases from J, with 9 bases in between. The CDR3 length is 15 residues. CDR3 bases: TGCGCCAGCAGCCAAGCGGGGGGGACTAACTATGGCTACACCTTC. It codes for CASSQAGGTNYGYTF.

The chain recombines TRBV29-1 with TRBJ2-7, with TRBD1 identical over 9 bases. V lost 1 base, J lost 4 bases, and 11 bases stayed unmatched. Germline lookup yields CDR1 SQVTM and CDR2 ANQGSEA. The CDR3 extends over 16 amino acids. CDR3 DNA sequence: TGCAGCGTTGAAGGAGGTGGGACAGGGATTTCTTACGAGCAGTACTTC. Amino acids: CSVEGGGTGISYEQYF.

The table lists this clonotype with many counts. The rearrangement joins TRBV15 to TRBJ2-3; 7 positions match TRBD1. This CDR3 is 18 amino acids long. J lost 5 bases, V lost 3 bases, and 17 bases had no gene match. Germline V gene data show CDR1 as LNHNV and CDR2 as YYDKDF (reference sequence). The CDR3 region has the DNA TGTGCCACCAGCAGGGGAACGCCGTCGACAGGGAGATTAGATACGCAGTATTTT. Protein: CATSRGTPSTGRLDTQYF.

This clonotype showed up just a few times. The rearrangement joins TRBV5-1 to TRBJ2-1; D is unclear. V was cut by 3 bases and J by 6 bases, with 10 bases left in between. The CDR3 is made up of 13 amino acids. Germline lookup yields CDR1 SGHRS and CDR2 YFSETQ. The DNA of the CDR3 is TGCGCCAGCAGCTCGACACCGTCCAATGAGCAGTTCTTC. Protein: CASSSTPSNEQFF.